The entry that follows covers one T cell receptor (beta chain) sequence. The antigen is not known. Profiled with immunoSEQ multiplex PCR; TCRdb holds only in-frame clones, not every one. The sample contains about 110,000 clones, nearly 97% of which appear only once. These data come from a study of cytomegalovirus exposure and HLA in healthy donors. Study results and limitations: A list of around 160 TCR beta chains associated with cytomegalovirus was given. There were some public TCRs occurring in many donors, but most TCR sequences were rare.

Trimming stripped 4 bases from V and 7 bases from J, with 13 bases between. CDR3 length: 14 amino acids. Per germline, CDR1 LNHNV and CDR2 YYDKDF (reference sequence). Sample: PBMCs. The source is a woman younger than 35 in good health and CMV-seronegative. This rearrangement joins TRBV15 to TRBJ1-4; D might be TRBD1 (5 bases). The CDR3 DNA is TGTGCCACCAGCACGGGACTAAGGCGTGAAAAACTGTTTTTT. Its protein product is CATSTGLRREKLFF.